This T cell receptor (beta chain) was retrieved from a study of T cells after yellow fever vaccination. Background on the study: Fractions with few cells were prepared using SMART-Seq v4 Ultra Low Input.

This clonotype showed up just a few times. As yet, its antigen is unknown. 5'RACE template switching added a universal primer site and UMIs to TCR cDNA. MiXCR, applied by TCRdb to the 5' RACE reads, yields one record per CDR3 protein. Of a few hundred thousand distinct CDR3 sequences in the sample, about 8.7% are singletons; the top ten hold about a sixth. Study observations and caveats: Clonotypes appearing in both CD4 and CD8 compartments existed, and their share was small.

The source of this sequence is a man between 18 and 35 years old who received the YFV17D yellow fever vaccine. Source: PBMCs, taken on the day of the first yellow fever vaccination.

The CDR3 region is CASRTRVGGGVSSYNEQFF. CDR3 nucleotide sequence: TGTGCCAGCAGAACCAGGGTCGGAGGCGGGGTGAGCTCCTACAATGAGCAGTTCTTC. The chain joins TRBV27 to TRBJ2-1; D is possibly TRBD2 (6 bases). The CDR3 contains 19 residues. V lost 6 bases and J 0 bases, leaving 24 bases between the germline ends. Germline-derived CDR1 and CDR2 are MNHEY and SMNVEV (reference sequence).